This is a list of T cell receptor beta chains from one sample in a study of shared clonotypes between healthy human individuals. The data were produced by immunoSEQ multiplex PCR, yet TCRdb's version contains in-frame clones alone and is incomplete. The repertoire includes about 1,800,000 clones, about 95% of them detected once, and less than 1.5% sits in the top ten. The sample was naive CD8+ T cells sorted from blood. Every receptor here comes from a man aged 18 to 29 in good health. The CDR3 runs from the conserved cysteine through the conserved F or W. D genes are given only for firm matches. Clone size appears in some rows only: once, few, many, or a class for an expanded clone.

cdr3_nt cdr3_aa d_call clone_size j_call v_call
TGTGCCAGCAGCGTAGTAGGCAGCCTGAACACTGAAGCTTTCTTT CASSVVGSLNTEAFF . . TRBJ1-1 TRBV9
TGTGCCAGCATCATGTTGGGGAAGCCTGAAGCTTTCTTT CASIMLGKPEAFF . once TRBJ1-1 TRBV28
TGTGCCAGCAGCTTAGGCGGGAGAGACTACGAGCAGTACTTC CASSLGGRDYEQYF TRBD2 . TRBJ2-7 TRBV7-2
TGTGCCAGCAGTGTAGACCGAACGAACACCGGGGAGCTGTTTTTT CASSVDRTNTGELFF . . TRBJ2-2 TRBV5-4
TGTGCCAGCAGTTACTCGGGGGTCAGGGACGGCGGGGAGCTGTTTTTT CASSYSGVRDGGELFF . once TRBJ2-2 TRBV6-5
TGTGCCAGCAGCTTTAGCGGGGGGCTCGTAGATACGCAGTATTTT CASSFSGGLVDTQYF TRBD2 . TRBJ2-3 TRBV5-4
TGTGCCAGCGGGTTAGCGGGGGGGCCCGGGGAGCTGTTTTTT CASGLAGGPGELFF TRBD2 once TRBJ2-2 TRBV27
TGTGCCAGCAGTTACCAACGGGAGGCCCTTTACAATGAGCAGTTCTTC CASSYQREALYNEQFF TRBD2 . TRBJ2-1 TRBV6-5
TGTGCCAGCAGCGGTCGGGGCTTGGTGGCAGATACGCAGTATTTT CASSGRGLVADTQYF . . TRBJ2-3 TRBV7-9
TGTGCCAGCAGTTTGGCCCGGGGCTCTGGAAACACCATATATTTT CASSLARGSGNTIYF . . TRBJ1-3 TRBV28